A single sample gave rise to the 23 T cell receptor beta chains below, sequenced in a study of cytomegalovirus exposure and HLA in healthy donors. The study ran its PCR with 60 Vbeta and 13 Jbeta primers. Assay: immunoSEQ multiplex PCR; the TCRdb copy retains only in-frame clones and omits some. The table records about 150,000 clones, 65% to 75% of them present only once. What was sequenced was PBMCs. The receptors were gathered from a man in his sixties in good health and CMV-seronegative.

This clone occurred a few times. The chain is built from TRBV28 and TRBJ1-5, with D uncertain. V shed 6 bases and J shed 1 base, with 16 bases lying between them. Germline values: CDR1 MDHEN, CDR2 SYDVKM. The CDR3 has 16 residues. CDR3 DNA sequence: TGTGCCAGCAGGCAACCGGGATCAGCGAGCAATCAGCCCCAGCATTTT. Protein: CASRQPGSASNQPQHF.

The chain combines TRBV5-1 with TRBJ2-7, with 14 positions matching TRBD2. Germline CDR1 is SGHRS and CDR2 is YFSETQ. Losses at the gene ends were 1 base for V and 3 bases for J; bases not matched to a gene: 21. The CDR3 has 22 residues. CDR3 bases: TGCGCCAGCAGCTTGTATCGGACAAATCCGGGACTAGCGGGAGATGAAATCTACGAGCAGTACTTC. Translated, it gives CASSLYRTNPGLAGDEIYEQYF.

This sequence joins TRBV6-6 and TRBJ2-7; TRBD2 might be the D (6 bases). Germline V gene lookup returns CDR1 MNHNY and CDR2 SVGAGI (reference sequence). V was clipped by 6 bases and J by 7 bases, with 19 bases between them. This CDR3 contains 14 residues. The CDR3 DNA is TGTGCCAGCAGGGGGGGACCGGAGAGTGGGGAGCAGTACTTC. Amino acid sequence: CASRGGPESGEQYF.

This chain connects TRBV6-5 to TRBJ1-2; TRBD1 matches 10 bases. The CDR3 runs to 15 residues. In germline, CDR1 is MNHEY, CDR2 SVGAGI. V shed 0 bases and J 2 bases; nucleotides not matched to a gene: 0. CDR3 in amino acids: CASSYSGQGNYGYTF. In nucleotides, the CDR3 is TGTGCCAGCAGTTACTCGGGACAGGGGAACTATGGCTACACCTTC.

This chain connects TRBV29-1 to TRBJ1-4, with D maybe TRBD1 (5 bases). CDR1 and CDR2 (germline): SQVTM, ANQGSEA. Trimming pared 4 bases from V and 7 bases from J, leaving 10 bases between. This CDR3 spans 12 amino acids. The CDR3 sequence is CSVGRDSEKLFF. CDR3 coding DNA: TGCAGCGTTGGAAGGGACTCTGAAAAACTGTTTTTT.

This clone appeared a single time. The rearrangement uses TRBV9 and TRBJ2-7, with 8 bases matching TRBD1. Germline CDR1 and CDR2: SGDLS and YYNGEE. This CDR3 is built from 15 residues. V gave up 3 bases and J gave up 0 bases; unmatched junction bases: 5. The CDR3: CASSGQTGASYEQYF. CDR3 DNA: TGTGCCAGCAGCGGCCAGACAGGGGCCTCCTACGAGCAGTACTTC.

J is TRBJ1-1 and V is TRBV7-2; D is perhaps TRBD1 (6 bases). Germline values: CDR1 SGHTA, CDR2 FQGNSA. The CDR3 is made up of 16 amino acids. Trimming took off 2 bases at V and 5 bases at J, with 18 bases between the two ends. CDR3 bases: TGTGCCAGCAGCTTACCGGGGGAGGGAAGGGGGACTGAAGCTTTCTTT. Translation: CASSLPGEGRGTEAFF.

CDR3 nucleotides: TGTGCCAGCAGCTTAGGCGACAGGAGGCAAGAGACCCAGTACTTC. Its translation is CASSLGDRRQETQYF. The chain employs TRBV11-2 and TRBJ2-5, with TRBD1 as a possible D gene (6 bases). The CDR3 loop spans 15 amino acids. The germline V gene encodes CDR1 SGHAT and CDR2 FQNNGV. Between the trimmed V and J ends, which lost 1 base and 2 bases, there was a span of 11 bases.

In DNA, the CDR3 is TGTGCCAGTAGTATCGGGGAGCTGGGCACTGAAGCTTTCTTT. Residues: CASSIGELGTEAFF. J is TRBJ1-1 and V is TRBV19; no clear D gene. The CDR3 contains 14 residues. Germline-derived CDR1 and CDR2 are LNHDA and SQIVND (reference sequence). Trimming pared 3 bases from V and 4 bases from J, leaving 12 bases between.

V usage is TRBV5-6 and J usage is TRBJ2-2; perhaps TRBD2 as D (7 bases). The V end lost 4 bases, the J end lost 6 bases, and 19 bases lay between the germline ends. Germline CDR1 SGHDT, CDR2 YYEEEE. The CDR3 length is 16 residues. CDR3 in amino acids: CASSPEGGREAGELFF. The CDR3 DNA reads TGTGCCAGCAGCCCGGAGGGGGGGCGCGAAGCCGGGGAGCTGTTTTTT.

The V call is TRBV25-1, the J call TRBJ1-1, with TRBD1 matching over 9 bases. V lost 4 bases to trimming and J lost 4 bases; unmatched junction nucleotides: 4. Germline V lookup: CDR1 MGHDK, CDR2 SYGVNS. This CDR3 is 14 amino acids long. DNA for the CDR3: TGTGCCAGCAGTGCCCGGGACAGGGCCACTGAAGCTTTCTTT. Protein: CASSARDRATEAFF.

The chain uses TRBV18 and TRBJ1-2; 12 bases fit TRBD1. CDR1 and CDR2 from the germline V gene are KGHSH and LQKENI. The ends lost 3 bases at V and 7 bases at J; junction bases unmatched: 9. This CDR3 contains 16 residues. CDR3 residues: CASSPAGTGGDGGYTF. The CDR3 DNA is TGTGCCAGCTCACCGGCCGGGACAGGGGGCGATGGTGGCTACACCTTC.

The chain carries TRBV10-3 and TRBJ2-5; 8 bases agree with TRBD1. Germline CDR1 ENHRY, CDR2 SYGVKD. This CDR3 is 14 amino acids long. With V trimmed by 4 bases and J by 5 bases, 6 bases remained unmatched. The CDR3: CAISGAGGAETQYF. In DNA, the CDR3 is TGTGCCATCAGTGGGGCAGGGGGCGCGGAGACCCAGTACTTC.

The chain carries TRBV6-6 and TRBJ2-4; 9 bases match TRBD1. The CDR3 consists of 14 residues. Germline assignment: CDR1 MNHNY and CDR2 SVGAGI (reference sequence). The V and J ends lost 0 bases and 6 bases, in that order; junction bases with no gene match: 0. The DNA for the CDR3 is TGTGCCAGCAGTTACTCGGACAGGGGAAACATTCAGTACTTC. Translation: CASSYSDRGNIQYF.

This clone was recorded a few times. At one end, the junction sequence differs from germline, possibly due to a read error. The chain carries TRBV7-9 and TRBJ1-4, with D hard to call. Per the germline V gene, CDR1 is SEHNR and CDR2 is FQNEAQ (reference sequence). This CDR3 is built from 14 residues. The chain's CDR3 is CSSSLPATNEKLFF. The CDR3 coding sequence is TGTTCCAGCAGCTTGCCAGCAACTAATGAAAAACTGTTTTTT.

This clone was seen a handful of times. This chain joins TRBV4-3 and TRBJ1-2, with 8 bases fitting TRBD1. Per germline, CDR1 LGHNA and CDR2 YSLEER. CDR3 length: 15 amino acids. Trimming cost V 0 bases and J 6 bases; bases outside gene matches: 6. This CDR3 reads CASSQEWAGGHGYTF. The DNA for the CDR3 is TGCGCCAGCAGCCAAGAATGGGCAGGGGGCCATGGCTACACCTTC.

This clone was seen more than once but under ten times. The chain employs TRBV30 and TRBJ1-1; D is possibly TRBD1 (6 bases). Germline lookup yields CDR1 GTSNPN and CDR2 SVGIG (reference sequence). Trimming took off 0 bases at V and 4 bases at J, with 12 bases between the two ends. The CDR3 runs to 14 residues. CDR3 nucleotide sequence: TGTGCCTGGAGTGTAGGGCAGGGGTTCACTGAAGCTTTCTTT. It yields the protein CAWSVGQGFTEAFF.

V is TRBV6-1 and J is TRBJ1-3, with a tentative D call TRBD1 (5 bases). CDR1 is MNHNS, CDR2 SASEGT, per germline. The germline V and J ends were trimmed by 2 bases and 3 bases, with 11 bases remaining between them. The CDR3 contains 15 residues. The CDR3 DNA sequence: TGTGCCAGCAGTGAAACGGGGGATGGTGGAAACACCATATATTTT. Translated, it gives CASSETGDGGNTIYF.

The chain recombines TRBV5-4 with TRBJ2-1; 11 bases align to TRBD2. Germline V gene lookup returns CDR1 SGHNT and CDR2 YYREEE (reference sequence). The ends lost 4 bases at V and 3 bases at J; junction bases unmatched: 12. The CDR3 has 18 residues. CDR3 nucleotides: TGTGCCAGCAGCCAAGCCTCCGGGACTAGCGGTTTCTACAATGAGCAGTTCTTC. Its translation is CASSQASGTSGFYNEQFF.

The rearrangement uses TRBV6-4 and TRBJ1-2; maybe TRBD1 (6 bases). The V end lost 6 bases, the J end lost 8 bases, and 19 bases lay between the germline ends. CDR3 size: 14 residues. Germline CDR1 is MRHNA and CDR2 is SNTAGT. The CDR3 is CASRQSPDSDGYTF. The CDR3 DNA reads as TGTGCCAGCAGACAATCCCCGGACAGCGACGGCTACACCTTC.

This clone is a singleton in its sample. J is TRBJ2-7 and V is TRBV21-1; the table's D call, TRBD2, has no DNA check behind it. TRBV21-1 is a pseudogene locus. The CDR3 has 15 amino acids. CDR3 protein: CASSKAIGRAHEQYF. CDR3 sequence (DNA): TGTGCCAGCAGCAAAGCGATCGGGAGGGCCCACGAGCAGTACTTC.

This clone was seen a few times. CDR3 amino acids: CASSFVDAALSNEKLFF. CDR3 nucleotides: TGTGCCAGCAGCTTTGTCGACGCGGCCTTATCTAATGAAAAACTGTTTTTT. The chain employs TRBV7-9 and TRBJ1-4; D call uncertain. Trimming took off 3 bases at V and 3 bases at J, with 17 bases between the two ends. Germline lookup yields CDR1 SEHNR and CDR2 FQNEAQ (reference sequence). This CDR3 is 17 amino acids long.

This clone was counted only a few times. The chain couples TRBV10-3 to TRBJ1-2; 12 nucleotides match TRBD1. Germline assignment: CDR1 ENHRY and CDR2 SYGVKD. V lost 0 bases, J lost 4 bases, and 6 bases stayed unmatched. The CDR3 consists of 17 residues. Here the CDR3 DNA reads TGTGCCATCAGTGAGTCTGGGACAGGGGGCTGGCGCTATGGCTACACCTTC. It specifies CAISESGTGGWRYGYTF.